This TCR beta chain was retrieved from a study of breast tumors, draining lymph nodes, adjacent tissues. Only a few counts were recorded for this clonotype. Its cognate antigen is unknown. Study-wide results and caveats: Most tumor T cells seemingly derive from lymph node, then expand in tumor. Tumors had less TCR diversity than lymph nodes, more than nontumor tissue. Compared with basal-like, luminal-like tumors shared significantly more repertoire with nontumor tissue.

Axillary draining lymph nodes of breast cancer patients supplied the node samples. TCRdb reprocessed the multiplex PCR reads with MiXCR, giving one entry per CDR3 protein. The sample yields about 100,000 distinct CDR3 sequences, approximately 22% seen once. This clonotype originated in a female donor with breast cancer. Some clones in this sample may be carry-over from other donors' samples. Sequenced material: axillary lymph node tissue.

DNA of the CDR3: TGCGCCAGCAGCTTTGGACAGGCCGCTAATGAAAAACTGTTTTTT. As protein: CASSFGQAANEKLFF. J is TRBJ1-4 and V is TRBV5-1; 7 bases map to TRBD1. The CDR3 loop spans 15 amino acids. The V segment lost 2 bases and the J segment 3 bases; nucleotides outside the gene matches: 4. Germline V gene data show CDR1 as SGHRS and CDR2 as YFSETQ.